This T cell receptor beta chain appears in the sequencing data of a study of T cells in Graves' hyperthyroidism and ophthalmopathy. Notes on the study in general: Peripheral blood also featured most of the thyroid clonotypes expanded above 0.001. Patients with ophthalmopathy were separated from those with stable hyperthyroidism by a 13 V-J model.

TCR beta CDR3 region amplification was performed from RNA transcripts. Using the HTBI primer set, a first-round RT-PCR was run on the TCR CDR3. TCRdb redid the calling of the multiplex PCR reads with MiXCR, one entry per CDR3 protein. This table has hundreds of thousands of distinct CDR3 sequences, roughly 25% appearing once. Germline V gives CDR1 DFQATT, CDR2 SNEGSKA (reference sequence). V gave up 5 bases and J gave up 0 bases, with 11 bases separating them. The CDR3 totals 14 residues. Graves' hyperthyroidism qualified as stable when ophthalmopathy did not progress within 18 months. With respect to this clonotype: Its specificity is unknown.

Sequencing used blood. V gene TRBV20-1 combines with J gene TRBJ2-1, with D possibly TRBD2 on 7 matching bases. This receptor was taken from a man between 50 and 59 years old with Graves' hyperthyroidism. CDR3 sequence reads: CSAGRGVSYNEQFF. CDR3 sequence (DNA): TGCAGTGCTGGGAGGGGGGTCTCCTACAATGAGCAGTTCTTC.